A single sample is the source of the 4 T cell receptor beta chains below, sequenced in a study of cytomegalovirus exposure and HLA in healthy donors. PCR primers comprised 60 Vbeta and 13 Jbeta primers. Using immunoSEQ multiplex PCR, the repertoire was profiled, and TCRdb retains in-frame clones only, with some absent. The top ten hold around 5.4% of the sample, which has 240,000 or so clones, more than 75% seen once. Material: PBMCs. These receptors came from a woman between 35 and 50 years old in good health and CMV-seropositive.

This chain's CDR3 is CASSSGQSQETQYF. Here the CDR3 DNA reads TGTGCCAGCAGTTCCGGACAGTCCCAAGAGACCCAGTACTTC. The chain recombines TRBV7-2 with TRBJ2-5, with D maybe TRBD1 (6 bases). Trimming cost V 6 bases and J 1 base, with 12 bases left between them. The CDR3 is 14 amino acids. The V gene's germline CDR1 is SGHTA and CDR2 FQGNSA. The full variable domain, its missing parts supplied by reference TRBV7-2 and TRBJ2-5, is GAGVSQSPSNKVTEKGKDVELRCDPISGHTALYWYRQSLGQGLEFLIYFQGNSAPDKSGLPSDRFSAERTGGSVSTLTIQRTQQEDSAVYLCASSSGQSQETQYFGPGTRLLVL.

The chain couples TRBV6-6 to TRBJ1-1; D might be TRBD1 (5 bases). The CDR3 loop spans 16 amino acids. Between the trimmed V and J ends, which lost 6 bases and 0 bases, there was a span of 17 bases. Germline lookup yields CDR1 MNHNY and CDR2 SVGAGI (reference sequence). CDR3 in amino acids: CASRDERRGMNTEAFF. In DNA, the CDR3 is TGTGCCAGCAGGGACGAGCGAAGGGGCATGAACACTGAAGCTTTCTTT.

The genes are TRBV30 and TRBJ2-1; D perhaps matches TRBD1 (6 bases). Trimming stripped 0 bases from V and 2 bases from J, with 11 bases between. Germline assignment: CDR1 GTSNPN and CDR2 SVGIG (reference sequence). The CDR3 contains 15 residues. The CDR3 loop reads CAWSVGRGAYNEQFF. The CDR3 region has the DNA TGTGCCTGGAGTGTGGGCAGGGGAGCCTACAATGAGCAGTTCTTC.

This clone was recorded a few times. The rearrangement joins TRBV6-6 to TRBJ1-1; D is unclear. The CDR3 length is 13 residues. Looked up from germline, CDR1 is MNHNY and CDR2 is SVGAGI (reference sequence). Trimming pared 2 bases from V and 0 bases from J, leaving 4 bases between. CDR3 amino acids: CASSYDMNTEAFF. Here the CDR3 DNA reads TGTGCCAGCAGTTACGACATGAACACTGAAGCTTTCTTT.